This entry lists 25 T cell receptor beta chains sequenced from one sample in a study of technical replicates of blood from a handful of donors. Generated by immunoSEQ multiplex PCR, the TCRdb table keeps only in-frame clones and is missing some. This sample has roughly 70,000 clones, with 92% found just once. The sequenced material came from T cells isolated from PBMCs. All receptors derive from a human donor in good health.

J is TRBJ1-4 and V is TRBV19, with D uncertain. Germline CDR1 LNHDA, CDR2 SQIVND (reference sequence). The V gene lost 3 bases and the J gene lost 8 bases, with 16 bases spanning the gap. The CDR3 sequence is 15 residues long. CDR3 loop: CASSIIGGGSEKLFF. The CDR3 DNA sequence: TGTGCCAGTAGTATTATCGGCGGAGGGAGCGAAAAACTGTTTTTT.

The rearrangement uses TRBV29-1 and TRBJ1-2; 7 nucleotides agree with TRBD1. With 3 bases clipped from V and 6 bases from J, the junction kept 7 bases outside the gene matches. This CDR3 region has 13 residues. Germline V gene lookup returns CDR1 SQVTM and CDR2 ANQGSEA. The DNA for the CDR3 is TGCAGCGTTGACAGGGGGTTCGGCGATGGCTACACCTTC. It translates to CSVDRGFGDGYTF.

In DNA, the CDR3 is TGTGCCAGCAGGACAACTAAGGAGGACGAGCAGTACTTC. This sequence encodes CASRTTKEDEQYF. The chain combines TRBV6-5 with TRBJ2-7; tentative D call: TRBD2 (5 bases). Trimming shortened V by 6 bases and J by 5 bases, and 14 bases separated the two germline ends. CDR3 length: 13 amino acids. Germline CDR1 is MNHEY and CDR2 is SVGAGI.

With respect to this clone: At one end the junction does not follow the germline gene, possibly because of a read error. Other DNA sequences within the sample encode an identical CDR3. This chain joins TRBV7-7 and TRBJ2-5; 8 bases line up with TRBD1. Germline loops: CDR1 SSHAT, CDR2 FNYEAQ (reference sequence). The CDR3 has 13 amino acids. The CDR3 here is CASSLDRGETQYF. Written as DNA, the CDR3 is TGTGCTAGCAGCTTAGACAGGGGAGAGACCCAGTACTTC.

CDR3 sequence: CASSYSAEQYF. As DNA, the CDR3 is TGTGCCAGCAGTTACTCAGCCGAGCAGTACTTC. The V gene is TRBV6-5, the J gene TRBJ2-7; unclear D gene. The V end was cut by 0 bases, the J end by 6 bases, with 3 bases between. Germline V gene sequence: CDR1 MNHEY, CDR2 SVGAGI. CDR3 length: 11 residues.

The gene calls are TRBV6-5 and TRBJ2-7, with D maybe TRBD1 (6 bases). CDR3 size: 13 residues. V dropped 6 bases and J dropped 7 bases, with 16 bases sitting between them. Germline CDR1 MNHEY, CDR2 SVGAGI. CDR3 coding DNA: TGTGCCAGCAGGACCCCAGGGGACGAAGAGCAGTACTTC. Translation gives CASRTPGDEEQYF.

This chain links TRBV29-1 with TRBJ1-5, with 8 bases matching TRBD1. V dropped 2 bases and J dropped 13; count of bases not matched to a gene: 4. The CDR3 is made up of 11 amino acids. Germline V gives CDR1 SQVTM, CDR2 ANQGSEA. In DNA, the CDR3 is TGCAGCGTTGAAACAGGGGGTTTGCAGCATTTT. It is translated as CSVETGGLQHF.

The V gene is TRBV4-3, the J gene TRBJ2-3; TRBD2 matches at 8 bases. The ends lost 4 bases at V and 1 base at J; junction bases unmatched: 10. The CDR3 is made up of 17 amino acids. CDR1 is LGHNA and CDR2 is YSLEER in the germline V gene. The CDR3 loop is CASSRPPGGSGTDTQYF. The CDR3 coding sequence is TGCGCCAGCAGCCGGCCCCCGGGGGGGTCAGGCACAGATACGCAGTATTTT.

This chain uses TRBV28 with TRBJ2-5; TRBD1 might be the D (6 bases). Looked up from germline, CDR1 is MDHEN and CDR2 is SYDVKM. The CDR3 consists of 13 residues. The germline V and J ends were trimmed by 5 bases and 5 bases, with 12 bases remaining between them. The CDR3 coding sequence is TGTGCCAGCAGTGAAGGGGGATTTGAGACCCAGTACTTC. Translation: CASSEGGFETQYF.

As DNA, the CDR3 is TGTGCCAGCAGTGGGTTTAGTTTATACAGGGGCAATCAGCCCCAGCATTTT. Amino acids: CASSGFSLYRGNQPQHF. V and J are TRBV6-1 and TRBJ1-5; perhaps TRBD1 as D (6 bases). This CDR3 comprises 17 residues. Trimming took off 4 bases at V and 2 bases at J, with 18 bases between the two ends. Germline CDR1 and CDR2: MNHNS and SASEGT.

This rearrangement joins TRBV9 to TRBJ2-1, with 10 bases aligning to TRBD2. Germline CDR1 SGDLS, CDR2 YYNGEE. The CDR3 contains 16 residues. V shed 0 bases, J shed 7 bases, and the junction held 7 bases outside the gene matches. CDR3 nucleotide sequence: TGTGCCAGCAGCGTAGCGTTTCCTAGCGGGAGAAATGAGCAGTTCTTC. It encodes CASSVAFPSGRNEQFF.

This chain connects TRBV2 to TRBJ2-7, with 9 nucleotides matching TRBD2. The germline V gene encodes CDR1 SNHLY and CDR2 FYNNEI. V lost 8 bases and J lost 6; bases outside the gene matches: 8. The CDR3 is made up of 13 amino acids. The CDR3 loop reads CASRVAGASEQYF. The CDR3 region has the DNA TGTGCCAGCCGGGTAGCGGGAGCATCCGAGCAGTACTTC. Using reference TRBV2 and TRBJ2-7 for the parts outside the CDR3, the full variable domain is EPEVTQTPSHQVTQMGQEVILRCVPISNHLYFYWYRQILGQKVEFLVSFYNNEISEKSEIFDDQFSVERPDGSNFTLKIRSTKLEDSAMYFCASRVAGASEQYFGPGTRLTVT.

The chain recombines TRBV21-1 with TRBJ2-7; the table's D call TRBD1 went unverified against the DNA. TRBV21-1 is reported as a pseudogene. The CDR3 loop spans 15 amino acids. CDR3 nucleotide sequence: TGTGCCAGCAGCAGAACAGGGTCCGCGAGCTACGAGCAGTACTTC. Protein: CASSRTGSASYEQYF.

The genes are TRBV7-2 and TRBJ2-5; no clear D. The CDR3 is 14 residues long. Trimming cost V 6 bases and J 2 bases, with 13 bases left between them. Looked up from germline, CDR1 is SGHTA and CDR2 is FQGNSA. CDR3 sequence (DNA): TGTGCCAGCAGTCGGCCGCCGACTCAAGAGACCCAGTACTTC. Translated, it gives CASSRPPTQETQYF. The whole variable domain, remainder taken from reference TRBV7-2 and TRBJ2-5, is GAGVSQSPSNKVTEKGKDVELRCDPISGHTALYWYRQSLGQGLEFLIYFQGNSAPDKSGLPSDRFSAERTGGSVSTLTIQRTQQEDSAVYLCASSRPPTQETQYFGPGTRLLVL.

This chain uses TRBV5-4 with TRBJ1-1, with D uncertain. The CDR3 spans 13 residues. Germline-derived CDR1 and CDR2 are SGHNT and YYREEE (reference sequence). Between the trimmed V and J ends, which lost 4 bases and 5 bases, there was a span of 12 bases. CDR3 nucleotides: TGTGCCAGCAGCGGCAAAGGGAGAACTGAAGCTTTCTTT. Protein: CASSGKGRTEAFF.

This chain links TRBV28 with TRBJ2-7; TRBD2 matches at 7 bases. The V gene end was trimmed by 3 bases and the J gene end by 6 bases; junction bases not matched to a gene: 8. Germline CDR1 MDHEN, CDR2 SYDVKM. The CDR3 extends over 14 amino acids. CDR3 sequence (DNA): TGTGCCAGCAGTTTTGGGCGGGAGCTCTTCGAGCAGTACTTC. As protein: CASSFGRELFEQYF.

The chain is built from TRBV2 and TRBJ2-7; TRBD1 matches at 7 bases. Per the germline V gene, CDR1 is SNHLY and CDR2 is FYNNEI. The CDR3 spans 13 residues. J lost 6 bases, V lost 4 bases, and 6 bases had no gene match. This CDR3 reads CASSVQGMSEQYF. The CDR3 nucleotides are TGTGCCAGCAGTGTACAGGGGATGAGCGAGCAGTACTTC.

V gene TRBV4-1 combines with J gene TRBJ2-3; TRBD2 aligns across 7 bases. CDR1 MGHRA and CDR2 YSYEKL come from the germline V gene. J was trimmed by 3 bases and V by 4 bases; bases with no gene match: 10. The CDR3 is made up of 16 amino acids. The CDR3 protein is CASSPTSGLRTDTQYF. The DNA of the CDR3 is TGCGCCAGCAGCCCCACCTCGGGACTAAGAACAGATACGCAGTATTTT.

This clone was picked up one time. The chain uses TRBV25-1 and TRBJ2-1; weak D call: TRBD2 (6 bases). The V gene's germline CDR1 is MGHDK and CDR2 SYGVNS. CDR3 size: 14 residues. V shed 10 bases and J shed 5 bases, with 18 bases lying between them. The CDR3 nucleotides are TGTGCCACCAACCCCGGGAGCTGGGACAATGAGCAGTTCTTC. Encoded protein: CATNPGSWDNEQFF.

This chain connects TRBV6-1 to TRBJ1-6, with a tentative D call TRBD1 (6 bases). The CDR3 is made up of 15 amino acids. Germline CDR1 and CDR2: MNHNS and SASEGT. Trimming shortened V by 4 bases and J by 10 bases, and 17 bases separated the two germline ends. CDR3 sequence reads: CASSGLTGQESPLHF. The CDR3 nucleotides read TGTGCCAGCAGTGGGCTCACAGGGCAGGAATCACCCCTCCACTTT.

On this clone itself: This sample includes further DNA sequences coding for the same CDR3. The chain links TRBV28 to TRBJ2-7; perhaps TRBD2 as D (6 bases). Germline CDR1 reads MDHEN; CDR2 reads SYDVKM. The germline V and J ends were trimmed by 3 bases and 0 bases, with 9 bases remaining between them. The CDR3 totals 14 residues. The CDR3 here is CASSFLGSSYEQYF. As DNA, the CDR3 is TGTGCCAGCAGTTTTCTCGGGAGCTCCTACGAGCAGTACTTC.

The rearrangement uses TRBV11-2 and TRBJ2-6, with TRBD1 matching over 9 bases. The junction had 3 bases not matched to a gene; V was cut back by 5 bases and J by 1 base. Germline CDR1 is SGHAT and CDR2 is FQNNGV. CDR3 size: 16 residues. The CDR3 coding sequence is TGTGCCAGCAGCAAGACAGGGGGGTCTGGGGCCAACGTCCTGACTTTC. Amino acid sequence: CASSKTGGSGANVLTF.

The rearrangement links TRBV28 to TRBJ1-5, with a tentative D call TRBD1 (5 bases). This CDR3 is built from 13 residues. From germline, CDR1 is MDHEN and CDR2 SYDVKM. Trimming stripped 5 bases from V and 4 bases from J, with 9 bases between. CDR3 loop: CASSISGNQPQHF. The CDR3 DNA reads TGTGCCAGCAGTATCTCAGGGAATCAGCCCCAGCATTTT.

The chain couples TRBV27 to TRBJ1-5; D remains ambiguous. There are 13 residues in the CDR3. CDR1 is MNHEY, CDR2 SMNVEV, per germline (reference sequence). Trimming left V 6 bases short and J 6 bases short, with 12 bases between. DNA of the CDR3: TGTGCCAGCAGCCGGGTAGGAACTCAGCCCCAGCATTTT. It is translated as CASSRVGTQPQHF.

The chain combines TRBV5-4 with TRBJ2-1; D is undetermined. V lost 3 bases and J lost 10, with 8 bases in between. The germline V gene encodes CDR1 SGHNT and CDR2 YYREEE (reference sequence). The CDR3 has 11 amino acids. The CDR3 loop is CASSSTEEQFF. CDR3 DNA sequence: TGTGCCAGCAGCTCTACGGAGGAGCAGTTCTTC.